The rows below give T cell receptor beta chains drawn from one sample of a study of molecular identifiers for immune sequencing clone quantification. Via MiXCR, TCRdb re-called the PCR reads, giving one row per CDR3 protein. The sample shows more than 450,000 distinct CDR3 sequences, approximately 25% of them seen only once. The sample consisted of naive CD8+ T cells from blood, with Jurkat cell RNA spiked in. The receptors come from a human donor in good health. Some libraries in this study had Jurkat cell RNA spiked in. Each CDR3 is given with its conserved first and last residue. A D gene is named only where the DNA matches it firmly. Not every row has a clone size; where given, it reads once, few, many or a size class.

cdr3_nt cdr3_aa d_call j_call v_call clone_size
TGTGCCAGCAGTTTTACCTATGGCTACACCTTC CASSFTYGYTF NA TRBJ1-2 TRBV12-3/TRBV12-4 NA
TGTGCCAGCAGCCCGGGACAGGGGGCGCAGTATGGCTACACCTTC CASSPGQGAQYGYTF TRBD1 TRBJ1-2 TRBV9 NA
TGTGCCAGCAGACAGGGCAGAAACACTGAAGCTTTCTTT CASRQGRNTEAFF NA TRBJ1-1 TRBV27 NA
TGTGCCAGCAGCCCTACAACGAGGGGCTCCTACGAGCAGTACTTC CASSPTTRGSYEQYF NA TRBJ2-7 TRBV7-2 few
TGTGCCAGCAGACCCGACCGGGACAGGGGCTCCTACGAGCAGTACTTC CASRPDRDRGSYEQYF TRBD1 TRBJ2-7 TRBV7-9 NA
TGTGCCAGCAGTTATATGTCTAGTAGGTACGAGCAGTACTTC CASSYMSSRYEQYF NA TRBJ2-7 TRBV6-6 NA
TGTGCCAGCAGCGTCTACTCCCCGGGACAGGGGCCGTCAGATACGCAGTATTTT CASSVYSPGQGPSDTQYF TRBD1 TRBJ2-3 TRBV9 few
TGCAGTGCGCGGGCCAAGGTTAGCAATCAGCCCCAGCATTTT CSARAKVSNQPQHF NA TRBJ1-5 TRBV20-1 NA
TGTGCCAGCAGTTTTGACGGAGTAGGAGAAAAACTGTTTTTT CASSFDGVGEKLFF NA TRBJ1-4 TRBV6-5 many
TGCGCCAGCAGCCGGGGGCCGGGACCCCGCCGGGCAGATACGCAGTATTTT CASSRGPGPRRADTQYF NA TRBJ2-3 TRBV4-3 NA
TGTGCCAGCAGCAGTAGCGGTGCGCTAGCCAAAAACATTCAGTACTTC CASSSSGALAKNIQYF NA TRBJ2-4 TRBV9 many
TGTGCCGGGGGATATAGCAATCAGCCCCAGCATTTT CAGGYSNQPQHF NA TRBJ1-5 TRBV6-6 many
TGTGCCAGCAGCGTACGGGGGTCCGGGGAGCTGTTTTTT CASSVRGSGELFF NA TRBJ2-2 TRBV9 few
TGTGCCAGCAGTGATTTACAGGGCCGATACGGAAATGGCTACACCTTC CASSDLQGRYGNGYTF NA TRBJ1-2 TRBV2 many
TGCGCCAGCAGCCAAGGGACAAACTACAATGAGCAGTTCTTC CASSQGTNYNEQFF NA TRBJ2-1 TRBV4-3 NA
TGTGCCAGCAGCTTGGTTTCAAGCGGGGGACACTACGAGCAGTACTTC CASSLVSSGGHYEQYF TRBD2 TRBJ2-7 TRBV5-4 NA
TGTGCCAGCAGCCACTTCGCTAGCAACACAGATACGCAGTATTTT CASSHFASNTDTQYF NA TRBJ2-3 TRBV12-3/TRBV12-4 NA
TGTGCCAGCACCCAGGACAGGGCGGTCGATGGCTACACCTTC CASTQDRAVDGYTF TRBD1 TRBJ1-2 TRBV12-3/TRBV12-4 NA
TGTGCCATCAGTGGGGGACTAGCCGATACGCAGTATTTT CAISGGLADTQYF TRBD2 TRBJ2-3 TRBV10-3 many
TGCGCCAGCAGCTTGGCGGGGCGTGAGCAGTTCTTC CASSLAGREQFF NA TRBJ2-1 TRBV5-1 many
TGTGCCAGCAGCTTGGGGTGGAGCAATCAGCCCCAGCATTTT CASSLGWSNQPQHF NA TRBJ1-5 TRBV13 few
TGTGCCAGCAGCTTTAAAGCCGTACCTTTTTGGACCGGGGAGCTGTTTTTT CASSFKAVPFWTGELFF NA TRBJ2-2 TRBV5-4 few
TGTGCCAGCAGCACGATCCCAGGGGGGAGTTTCACAGATACGCAGTATTTT CASSTIPGGSFTDTQYF NA TRBJ2-3 TRBV7-2 NA
TGCTGGGCCAGTAACACAGATACGCAGTATTTT CWASNTDTQYF NA TRBJ2-3 TRBV29-1 many
TGCGCCAGCAGTCAATCGTTAGGGGGCACTGAAGCTTTCTTT CASSQSLGGTEAFF NA TRBJ1-1 TRBV23-1 many
TGTGCCAGCAGTCCCGGACAGCTTCTTAATGAAAAACTGTTTTTT CASSPGQLLNEKLFF NA TRBJ1-4 TRBV27 many
TGCGCCAGCAGCCAAGATACGACAGGGCAGCCCCAGCATTTT CASSQDTTGQPQHF TRBD1 TRBJ1-5 TRBV4-3 few
TGTGCCATCAGTGCCCTTGGGACTAGCGGGACCGGGGATCTGTTTTTT CAISALGTSGTGDLFF TRBD2 TRBJ2-2 TRBV10-3 NA
TGTGCCAGCAGCCTACCTCGAAAAACGGGACCGGACAATCAGCCCCAGCATTTT CASSLPRKTGPDNQPQHF NA TRBJ1-5 TRBV6-5 NA